The next 20 T cell receptor beta chains were all read from a single sample in a study of shared clonotypes between healthy human individuals. Clones were read by immunoSEQ multiplex PCR, and TCRdb kept only the in-frame ones, dropping some. The data hold about 1.5 million clones, with 96% observed a single time. Sample: naive CD4+ T cells sorted from blood. Sample subset: CD45RA+ positively selected. These receptors came from a man younger than 45 in good health.

This chain joins TRBV6-1 and TRBJ2-7; D could derive from TRBD1 or TRBD2 (5 bases each). V lost 4 bases, J lost 6 bases, and 19 bases lay in between. Per germline, CDR1 MNHNS and CDR2 SASEGT. This CDR3 comprises 15 residues. The CDR3 sequence: CASSALTGTWFEQYF. CDR3 in DNA: TGTGCCAGCAGTGCGCTAACCGGGACCTGGTTCGAGCAGTACTTC.

CDR3 coding DNA: TGTGCCAGCAGCACTGGAGGTACAACCTACAATGAGCAGTTCTTC. It is translated as CASSTGGTTYNEQFF. The chain links TRBV9 to TRBJ2-1, with D perhaps matching TRBD2 (5 bases). CDR1 and CDR2 (germline): SGDLS, YYNGEE. V shed 4 bases and J shed 2 bases, with 13 bases lying between them. The CDR3 has 15 amino acids.

V gene TRBV5-4 combines with J gene TRBJ2-7, with 8 bases matching TRBD1. Per germline, CDR1 SGHNT and CDR2 YYREEE (reference sequence). The CDR3 spans 16 residues. After removal of 6 bases from V and 6 bases from J, the junction contained 17 bases not matched to a gene. The CDR3, as DNA: TGTGCCAGCACTACTGGGACAGGCGGGCCCTCGGGCGAGCAGTACTTC. Residues: CASTTGTGGPSGEQYF.

The chain couples TRBV10-3 to TRBJ1-5; D is unclear. The CDR3 runs 13 residues. V lost 6 bases and J 4 bases, leaving 10 bases between the germline ends. Germline lookup yields CDR1 ENHRY and CDR2 SYGVKD. Here the CDR3 reads CAIRFGDNQPQHF. CDR3 DNA: TGTGCCATCAGGTTTGGGGATAATCAGCCCCAGCATTTT.

This rearrangement joins TRBV7-2 to TRBJ2-1; 7 positions match TRBD1. The CDR3 is made up of 13 amino acids. Germline V gene sequence: CDR1 SGHTA, CDR2 FQGNSA. V trimming: 0 bases; J trimming: 8 bases; junction bases outside the gene matches: 1. CDR3 loop: CASSLAGGDEQFF. In DNA form, the CDR3 reads TGTGCCAGCAGCTTAGCAGGGGGCGATGAGCAGTTCTTC.

The chain has TRBV11-2 and TRBJ1-4; no clear D. V lost 10 bases and J lost 2, with 14 bases in between. This CDR3 comprises 14 residues. CDR1 is SGHAT, CDR2 FQNNGV, per germline. In DNA, the CDR3 is TGTGCCACCGCGATCAGAGGCACTAATGAAAAACTGTTTTTT. Protein product: CATAIRGTNEKLFF.

Notes on this clone: The sample has other DNA sequences that encode this CDR3 too. The V gene is TRBV5-1, the J gene TRBJ2-7; the D is unclear. The CDR3 runs to 12 residues. Trimming left V 4 bases short and J 0 bases short, with 5 bases between. CDR1 SGHRS and CDR2 YFSETQ come from the germline V gene. Written as DNA, the CDR3 is TGCGCCAGCAGCGGGGACTCCTACGAGCAGTACTTC. Protein product: CASSGDSYEQYF.

This clone was found once. V and J are TRBV9 and TRBJ2-1; 13 nucleotides agree with TRBD2. The CDR3 totals 15 residues. Germline values: CDR1 SGDLS, CDR2 YYNGEE. The ends lost 3 bases at V and 7 bases at J; junction bases unmatched: 4. CDR3 in amino acids: CASSGTSGSVNEQFF. Written as DNA, the CDR3 is TGTGCCAGCAGCGGGACTAGCGGGAGTGTTAATGAGCAGTTCTTC.

The V gene is TRBV4-3, the J gene TRBJ1-3, with a tentative D call TRBD1 (5 bases). V lost 1 base and J 3 bases, leaving 10 bases between the germline ends. CDR1 is LGHNA and CDR2 is YSLEER in the germline V gene. This CDR3 has 15 amino acids. The CDR3 sequence: CASSQVGADGNTIYF. CDR3 in DNA: TGCGCCAGCAGCCAAGTTGGGGCAGATGGAAACACCATATATTTT.

V gene TRBV7-2 combines with J gene TRBJ2-1; D is unclear. Germline V CDR1 and CDR2: SGHTA, FQGNSA. V lost 4 bases to trimming and J lost 12 bases, with 10 bases between them. The CDR3 spans 11 residues. The CDR3 sequence: CASSSAPGQFF. The CDR3 DNA reads TGTGCCAGCAGCTCGGCCCCCGGGCAGTTCTTC.

The genes are TRBV7-9 and TRBJ1-1, with 8 bases identical to TRBD1. Germline assignment: CDR1 SEHNR and CDR2 FQNEAQ (reference sequence). This CDR3 contains 14 residues. J gave up 2 bases and V 5 bases, and 4 bases lay outside the gene matches. CDR3 protein: CASSRTGGNTEAFF. CDR3 sequence (DNA): TGTGCCAGCAGCCGTACAGGGGGAAACACTGAAGCTTTCTTT.

The rearrangement uses TRBV11-3 and TRBJ2-2; TRBD1 is a possible D gene (7 bases). The V end was cut by 4 bases, the J end by 1 base, with 16 bases between. The CDR3 runs 17 residues. Germline CDR1 SGHNT, CDR2 YENEEA. CDR3 amino acids: CASSSRGGTENTGELFF. CDR3 nucleotides: TGTGCCAGCAGCTCCCGAGGGGGGACAGAGAACACCGGGGAGCTGTTTTTT.

This clone was counted only a few times. The chain links TRBV6-1 to TRBJ1-2; 7 nucleotides line up with TRBD1. CDR3 length: 14 amino acids. The germline V gene encodes CDR1 MNHNS and CDR2 SASEGT. V was clipped by 2 bases and J by 8 bases; unmatched bases: 8. The CDR3 nucleotides read TGTGCCAGCAGTGAAAGGGCCAGGGGGGAGGGCTACACCTTC. Its protein is CASSERARGEGYTF.

The chain links TRBV5-6 to TRBJ2-3, with D uncertain. CDR3 length: 12 amino acids. The germline V gene has CDR1 SGHDT and CDR2 YYEEEE. The ends were cut back, 1 base at V and 6 bases at J, with 6 bases in the middle. In nucleotides, the CDR3 is TGTGCCAGCAGCTTGCACTTGGATACGCAGTATTTT. This codes for CASSLHLDTQYF.

The V call is TRBV29-1, the J call TRBJ2-5, with 7 nucleotides matching TRBD1. The CDR3 sequence is 15 residues long. V lost 4 bases and J lost 5; bases outside the gene matches: 13. Germline CDR1 and CDR2: SQVTM and ANQGSEA. The CDR3 DNA follows: TGCAGCGTTGTACATGTCCAGGGGGTGGGGGAGACCCAGTACTTC. Encoded protein: CSVVHVQGVGETQYF.

V and J are TRBV10-3 and TRBJ2-7, with D possibly called TRBD1 or TRBD2 (6 bases each). V lost 3 bases and J 1 base, leaving 13 bases between the germline ends. Germline-derived CDR1 and CDR2 are ENHRY and SYGVKD. The length of the CDR3 is 15 residues. The CDR3 DNA follows: TGTGCCATCAGTGATAGGGGGGAGAGGTCCTACGAGCAGTACTTC. The encoded protein is CAISDRGERSYEQYF.

Comment on this clone: At the DNA level, this CDR3 is encoded by other sequences in the same sample as well. The genes are TRBV19 and TRBJ2-5; D perhaps matches TRBD2 (5 bases). The CDR3 spans 13 residues. Per germline, CDR1 LNHDA and CDR2 SQIVND (reference sequence). The V and J ends lost 3 bases and 4 bases respectively, with 9 bases between them. CDR3 nucleotides: TGTGCCAGTAGTATTAACCGGGGAGAGACCCAGTACTTC. It is translated as CASSINRGETQYF.

The V call is TRBV5-1, the J call TRBJ2-3; 10 bases fit TRBD2. Losses at the gene ends were 3 bases for V and 2 bases for J; bases not matched to a gene: 3. The CDR3 contains 15 residues. CDR1 is SGHRS and CDR2 is YFSETQ in the germline V gene. CDR3 loop: CASSSAGGVTDTQYF. CDR3 DNA sequence: TGCGCCAGCAGCTCAGCGGGAGGGGTCACAGATACGCAGTATTTT.

J is TRBJ2-5 and V is TRBV14, with a possible D match to TRBD2 (5 bases). The V gene lost 1 base and the J gene lost 7 bases, with 13 bases spanning the gap. This CDR3 contains 14 residues. Per germline, CDR1 SGHDN and CDR2 FVKESK. The CDR3 sequence is CASSQAPGLVTQYF. The CDR3 DNA sequence: TGTGCCAGCAGCCAAGCCCCGGGGTTGGTGACCCAGTACTTC.

The V call is TRBV9, the J call TRBJ2-1, with TRBD1 matching 9 bases. J lost 8 bases, V lost 3 bases, and 9 bases had no gene match. Germline loops: CDR1 SGDLS, CDR2 YYNGEE. CDR3 length: 15 residues. CDR3 coding DNA: TGTGCCAGCAGCGCCTGGACAGGGGATCTTTATGAGCAGTTCTTC. Translation gives CASSAWTGDLYEQFF.